Described below is a single T cell receptor beta chain sequence and its context. Its antigen is still unknown. This sample was taken from a study of blood T cells in healthy people across ages. Study-level points and caveats: Considered underestimates were the diversity estimates obtained from one million T cells.

Trimming stripped 2 bases from V and 4 bases from J, with 10 bases between. The CDR3 has 14 residues. Germline CDR1 is SNHLY and CDR2 is FYNNEI. PCR was performed a second time for 7 to 11 cycles using a sample-barcoded 5' primer and a J-beta primer mix. Each of the cDNA molecules was tagged by a template-switch adaptor with 12 random nucleotides. TCRdb recomputed calls from the 5' RACE reads with MiXCR, one row per CDR3 protein. Of over 500,000 distinct CDR3 sequences listed, about 27% are singletons. These data were also filed under a second study, of T cells of mothers and their children.

Sequencing input: blood. The chain uses TRBV2 and TRBJ2-3; weak D call: TRBD2 (5 bases). The clonotype comes from a boy younger than 10 in good health. This chain's CDR3 is CASSESYGADTQYF. The DNA of the CDR3 is TGTGCCAGCAGTGAAAGTTACGGGGCAGATACGCAGTATTTT.